The clone carrying this T cell receptor (beta chain) was seen at least ten times. Its antigen is not known. This sample stems from a study of blood T cells in healthy people across ages. In the study overall: Capture via template switching afforded approximately one barcoded beta molecule per two T cells.

Donor samples were obtained from healthy Caucasian individuals from Russia, aged about 6 to 100. Study-level results: Comparison with aged donors showed that long-lived donors had more naive CD4+ cells and higher diversity. With age, beta diversity per million T cells declined roughly linearly, significantly by approximately 41.

Through a sample-barcoded 5' primer and a J-beta primer mix, a second PCR was run for roughly 6 to 11 cycles. TCRdb reprocessed the 5' RACE reads with MiXCR, giving one entry per CDR3 protein. The table records some 550,000 distinct CDR3 sequences, around 48% of them present only once. The clonotype comes from an elderly man in good health. The sequenced sample was blood.

The DNA of the CDR3 is TGTGCCAGCAGCTTAGGACTAGCGGGAGTTGGAGATACGCAGTATTTT. This sequence encodes CASSLGLAGVGDTQYF. This chain connects TRBV7-9 to TRBJ2-3; 12 nucleotides agree with TRBD2. The CDR3 contains 16 residues. CDR1 and CDR2 (germline): SEHNR, FQNEAQ (reference sequence). Trimming cost V 1 base and J 5 bases; bases outside gene matches: 4. The full variable domain, rest sourced from reference TRBV7-9 and TRBJ2-3, is DTGVSQNPRHKITKRGQNVTFRCDPISEHNRLYWYRQTLGQGPEFLTYFQNEAQLEKSRLLSDRFSAERPKGSFSTLEIQRTEQGDSAMYLCASSLGLAGVGDTQYFGPGTRLTVL.